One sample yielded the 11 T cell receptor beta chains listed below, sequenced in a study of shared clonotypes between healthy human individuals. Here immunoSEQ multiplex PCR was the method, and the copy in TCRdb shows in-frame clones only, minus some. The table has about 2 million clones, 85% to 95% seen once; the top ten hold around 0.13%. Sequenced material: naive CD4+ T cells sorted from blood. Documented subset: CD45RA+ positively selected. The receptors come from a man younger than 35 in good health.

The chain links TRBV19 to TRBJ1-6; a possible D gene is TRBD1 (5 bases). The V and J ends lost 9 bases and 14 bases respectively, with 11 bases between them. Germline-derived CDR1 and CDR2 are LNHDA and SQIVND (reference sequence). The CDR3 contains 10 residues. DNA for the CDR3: TGTGCCAGCGGGACCCCGACCCTCCACTTT. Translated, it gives CASGTPTLHF.

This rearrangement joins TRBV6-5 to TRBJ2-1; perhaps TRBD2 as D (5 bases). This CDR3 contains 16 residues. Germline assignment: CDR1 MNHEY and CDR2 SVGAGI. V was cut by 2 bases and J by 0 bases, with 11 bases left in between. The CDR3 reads CASSYSTSASYNEQFF. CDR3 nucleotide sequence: TGTGCCAGCAGTTACAGTACTAGTGCCTCCTACAATGAGCAGTTCTTC.

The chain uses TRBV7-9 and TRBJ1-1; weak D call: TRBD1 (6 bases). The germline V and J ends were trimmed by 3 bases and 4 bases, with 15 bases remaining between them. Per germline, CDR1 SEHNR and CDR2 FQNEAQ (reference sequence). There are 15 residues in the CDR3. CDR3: CASSFYRDLGTEAFF. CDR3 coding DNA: TGTGCCAGCAGCTTCTACAGGGATTTGGGCACTGAAGCTTTCTTT.

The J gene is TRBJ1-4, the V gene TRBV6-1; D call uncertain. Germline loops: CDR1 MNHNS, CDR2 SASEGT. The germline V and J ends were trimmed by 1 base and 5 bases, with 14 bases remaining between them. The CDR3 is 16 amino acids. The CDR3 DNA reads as TGTGCCAGCAGTGAAGGTCACGGAGTCGGAAATGAAAAACTGTTTTTT. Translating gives CASSEGHGVGNEKLFF.

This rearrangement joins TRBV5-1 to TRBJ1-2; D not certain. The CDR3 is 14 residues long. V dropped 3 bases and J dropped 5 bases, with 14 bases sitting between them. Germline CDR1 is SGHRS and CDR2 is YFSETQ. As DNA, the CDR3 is TGCGCCAGCAGCTCAGCTCCCGAACCGTATGGCTACACCTTC. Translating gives CASSSAPEPYGYTF.

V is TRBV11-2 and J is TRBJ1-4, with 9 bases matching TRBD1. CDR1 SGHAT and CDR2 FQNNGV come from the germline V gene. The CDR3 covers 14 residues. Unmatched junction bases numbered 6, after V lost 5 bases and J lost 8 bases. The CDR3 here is CASSPGTGREKLFF. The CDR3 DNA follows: TGTGCCAGCAGCCCGGGGACAGGGAGGGAAAAACTGTTTTTT.

The CDR3 spells CATRRGAASYEQYF. The CDR3 DNA is TGTGCCACCCGCCGTGGAGCTGCCTCCTACGAGCAGTACTTC. The chain employs TRBV10-3 and TRBJ2-5, with D unclear. Near its end, the DNA agrees better with TRBJ2-7, so the J call may be wrong. This CDR3 has 14 amino acids. CDR1 and CDR2 (germline): ENHRY, SYGVKD.

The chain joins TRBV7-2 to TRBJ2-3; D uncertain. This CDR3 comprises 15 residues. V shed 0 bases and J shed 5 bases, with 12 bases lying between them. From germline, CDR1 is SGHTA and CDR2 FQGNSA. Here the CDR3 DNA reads TGTGCCAGCAGCTTAGCGGGAAGGGCACAAGATACGCAGTATTTT. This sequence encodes CASSLAGRAQDTQYF.

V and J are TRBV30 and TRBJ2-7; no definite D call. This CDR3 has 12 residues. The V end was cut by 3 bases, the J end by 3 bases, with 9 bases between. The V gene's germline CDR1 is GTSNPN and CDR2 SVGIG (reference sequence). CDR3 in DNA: TGTGCCTGGAGCTCGAACATCTACGAGCAGTACTTC. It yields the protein CAWSSNIYEQYF.

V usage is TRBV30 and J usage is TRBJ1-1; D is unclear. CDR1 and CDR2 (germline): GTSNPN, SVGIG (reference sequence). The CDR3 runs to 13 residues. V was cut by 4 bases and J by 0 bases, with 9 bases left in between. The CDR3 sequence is CAWIGEMNTEAFF. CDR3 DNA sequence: TGTGCCTGGATAGGAGAAATGAACACTGAAGCTTTCTTT.

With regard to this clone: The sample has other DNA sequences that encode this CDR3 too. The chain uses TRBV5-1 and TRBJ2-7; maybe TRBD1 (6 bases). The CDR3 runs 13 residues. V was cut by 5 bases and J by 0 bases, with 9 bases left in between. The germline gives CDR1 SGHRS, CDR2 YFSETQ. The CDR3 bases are TGCGCCAGCAGTTCGACAGGCTCCTACGAGCAGTACTTC. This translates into CASSSTGSYEQYF.